This TCR beta chain was profiled in a study of cytomegalovirus exposure and HLA in healthy donors. Study as a whole: For the roughly 400 genotyped donors, more than 80% fell within the Caucasian-associated ancestry cluster. Findings of the study overall: Analyses of presence/absence relied on an assumption of roughly uniform sequencing depth across donors. Most of the CMV-associated TCR beta chains (in a later analysis) appeared to be HLA-restricted. Many donors carried some public TCRs, although rarity characterized most TCR sequences.

A few counts support this clone. Its antigen remains unidentified. 60 Vbeta and 13 Jbeta primers were used in PCR. TCRdb's table, derived via immunoSEQ multiplex PCR, lists solely in-frame clones and lacks some. This sample has some 130,000 clones; 66% occur once, and the top ten carry over 1.5%. Germline CDR1 and CDR2: SGHVS and FQNEAQ. CDR3 size: 15 residues. V shed 5 bases and J shed 11 bases, with 24 bases lying between them. The TCR comes from a human donor in good health. The rearrangement joins TRBV7-8 to TRBJ1-1; D not certain. The specimen sequenced was PBMCs. The CDR3 sequence: CASSPSPSDHKRAFF. The CDR3 nucleotides are TGTGCCAGCAGCCCCTCCCCGAGCGATCACAAGAGGGCTTTCTTT.